Each of the 15 T cell receptor beta chains below was sequenced from the same sample in a study of technical replicates of blood from a few donors. The data were produced by immunoSEQ multiplex PCR, yet TCRdb's version contains in-frame clones alone and is incomplete. The sample holds around 84,000 clones, 97% seen once. The sequencing sample was made of T cells isolated from PBMCs. Receptor source: a human donor in good health.

The genes are TRBV29-1 and TRBJ2-7, with D possibly being TRBD1 (6 bases). This CDR3 contains 16 residues. V lost 7 bases and J 0 bases, leaving 22 bases between the germline ends. In germline, CDR1 is SQVTM, CDR2 ANQGSEA. The CDR3 is CSARRPGHKSSYEQYF. CDR3 coding DNA: TGCAGCGCCCGGAGACCGGGACACAAGAGCTCCTACGAGCAGTACTTC.

This rearrangement joins TRBV5-4 to TRBJ1-2, with D possibly TRBD1 on 6 matching bases. Per the germline V gene, CDR1 is SGHNT and CDR2 is YYREEE (reference sequence). The length of the CDR3 is 15 residues. Trimming took 4 bases from V and 0 from J, leaving 13 bases between them. The CDR3: CASSDWTDSNYGYTF. Here the CDR3 DNA reads TGTGCCAGCAGCGACTGGACAGACTCTAACTATGGCTACACCTTC.

This clone has just one count. CDR3 sequence: CASSSEAGLAKNIQYF. The CDR3 DNA is TGCGCCAGCAGCTCCGAGGCGGGACTAGCCAAAAACATTCAGTACTTC. The V call is TRBV5-1, the J call TRBJ2-4; D perhaps matches TRBD2 (6 bases). CDR3 length: 16 amino acids. The V end was cut by 3 bases, the J end by 0 bases, with 13 bases between. From germline, CDR1 is SGHRS and CDR2 YFSETQ. Using reference TRBV5-1 and TRBJ2-4 for the parts outside the CDR3, the full variable domain is KAGVTQTPRYLIKTRGQQVTLSCSPISGHRSVSWYQQTPGQGLQFLFEYFSETQRNKGNFPGRFSGRQFSNSRSEMNVSTLELGDSALYLCASSSEAGLAKNIQYFGAGTRLSVL.

The chain is built from TRBV2 and TRBJ2-7, with 9 bases matching TRBD2. The CDR3 is 15 amino acids. V lost 8 bases and J lost 2; bases outside the gene matches: 10. Germline assignment: CDR1 SNHLY and CDR2 FYNNEI. The CDR3 protein is CASRDWASGAYEQYF. The DNA for the CDR3 is TGTGCCAGCCGGGACTGGGCTAGCGGGGCCTACGAGCAGTACTTC.

The chain couples TRBV6-5 to TRBJ2-5; 7 positions match TRBD1. The end of the DNA aligns better with TRBJ2-7, so the J call may be wrong. From germline, CDR1 is MNHEY and CDR2 SVGAGI. The CDR3 has 13 amino acids. The CDR3 bases are TGTGCCAGCCGGACAGGTAGGCACTACGAGCAGTACTTC. Translation: CASRTGRHYEQYF.

The gene calls are TRBV7-7 and TRBJ2-2; 7 bases fit TRBD1. The germline CDR1 and CDR2 sequences are SSHAT and FNYEAQ (reference sequence). The CDR3 sequence is 18 residues long. The V gene end was trimmed by 6 bases and the J gene end by 0 bases; junction bases not matched to a gene: 13. In nucleotides, the CDR3 is TGTGCCAGCAGATTGTATGATGGGACAGTCACGAACACCGGGGAGCTGTTTTTT. This sequence encodes CASRLYDGTVTNTGELFF.

The rearrangement joins TRBV27 to TRBJ1-3; perhaps TRBD1 as D (5 bases). From germline, CDR1 is MNHEY and CDR2 SMNVEV (reference sequence). This CDR3 is built from 14 residues. Trimming shortened V by 5 bases and J by 0 bases, and 8 bases separated the two germline ends. The CDR3 DNA follows: TGTGCCAGCAGTGTGACAGTCTCTGGAAACACCATATATTTT. It specifies CASSVTVSGNTIYF.

The chain combines TRBV30 with TRBJ2-5, with 15 bases matching TRBD2. The J segment lost 5 bases and the V segment lost 3 bases, leaving 4 bases of the junction unmatched. The CDR3 contains 15 residues. Germline values: CDR1 GTSNPN, CDR2 SVGIG (reference sequence). This chain's CDR3 is CAWSLGTSGGETQYF. The CDR3 coding sequence is TGTGCCTGGAGCCTCGGGACTAGCGGGGGGGAGACCCAGTACTTC.

The sample holds a few counts of this clone. The CDR3 nucleotides read TGCGCCAGCAGCCTGAAAGGGACAGGCGACAATCAGCCCCAGCATTTT. Translating it yields CASSLKGTGDNQPQHF. The chain combines TRBV4-1 with TRBJ1-5; 8 nucleotides align to TRBD1. Per the germline V gene, CDR1 is MGHRA and CDR2 is YSYEKL. The CDR3 extends over 16 amino acids. The J segment lost 3 bases and the V segment lost 4 bases, leaving 8 bases of the junction unmatched.

This chain links TRBV6-1 with TRBJ2-7; D is possibly TRBD2 (7 bases). Trimming pared 1 base from V and 8 bases from J, leaving 18 bases between. Germline loops: CDR1 MNHNS, CDR2 SASEGT. This CDR3 has 15 residues. The CDR3 coding sequence is TGTGCCAGCAGTGAAGTGGCAGGAACGGGGGGCAAGCAGTACTTC. Protein sequence: CASSEVAGTGGKQYF.

The V call is TRBV2, the J call TRBJ1-2; D might be TRBD1 (6 bases). Trimming cost V 2 bases and J 7 bases, with 11 bases left between them. In germline, CDR1 is SNHLY, CDR2 FYNNEI. CDR3 length equals 13 residues. The CDR3 DNA sequence: TGTGCCAGCAGTGAAACAGGGTTTTTTGGCTACACCTTC. It is translated as CASSETGFFGYTF.

The J gene is TRBJ1-2, the V gene TRBV4-1; 7 bases are shared with TRBD1. Trimming removed 1 base from V and 8 bases from J; junction bases left unmatched: 13. Germline V gives CDR1 MGHRA, CDR2 YSYEKL. The CDR3 runs to 16 residues. The CDR3 protein is CASSQGTGTAPSGYTF. CDR3 nucleotide sequence: TGCGCCAGCAGCCAAGGCACCGGGACAGCCCCAAGCGGCTACACCTTC.

There are a few counts of this clone. The V and J genes are TRBV11-2 and TRBJ2-7; possible D gene TRBD2, 5 bases. The CDR3 spans 14 residues. Trimming stripped 4 bases from V and 2 bases from J, with 12 bases between. Germline CDR1 SGHAT, CDR2 FQNNGV. The chain's CDR3 is CASSSDWKAYEQYF. Written as DNA, the CDR3 is TGTGCCAGCAGCTCGGACTGGAAGGCCTACGAGCAGTACTTC.

This clone has just one count. CDR3 sequence: CASPKRQGEETQYF. As DNA, the CDR3 is TGTGCCAGCCCGAAGCGACAGGGGGAAGAGACCCAGTACTTC. The rearrangement joins TRBV2 to TRBJ2-5, with 9 bases lining up with TRBD1. Germline CDR1 reads SNHLY; CDR2 reads FYNNEI. The V and J ends lost 8 bases and 3 bases, in that order; junction bases with no gene match: 7. The CDR3 covers 14 residues.

The chain employs TRBV29-1 and TRBJ2-5, with TRBD1 as a possible D gene (5 bases). V shed 7 bases and J shed 7 bases, with 22 bases lying between them. This CDR3 comprises 14 residues. Looked up from germline, CDR1 is SQVTM and CDR2 is ANQGSEA. This CDR3 is CSAGLWGAPSTQYF. The CDR3 region has the DNA TGCAGCGCCGGCCTATGGGGCGCACCTTCGACCCAGTACTTC.